The clone carrying this TCR beta chain was observed once. No antigen is known for it. The source of the sample is a study of a mutant IDH1 vaccine in newly diagnosed glioma. Study context: Patients were started on vaccination 4-6 weeks after radiotherapy alone, or with temozolomide cycles. Treated patients, averaging around 40 years, were roughly 60% male and around 40% female. At week 35 came visit V12, and visit V13 followed at week 47.

V was pared by 4 bases and J by 1 base, with 0 bases of the junction left unmatched. CDR1 SNHLY and CDR2 FYNNEI come from the germline V gene. The CDR3 loop spans 14 amino acids. Stated time point: week 47, end of study. Each dose delivered 300 ug of mutant IDH1 20-mer peptide subcutaneously with imiquimod. TCRdb's copy holds only in-frame clones and misses some; the assay was immunoSEQ multiplex PCR. The repertoire includes about 56,000 clones, around three quarters of them detected once, and 5.3% sits in the top ten. The V gene is TRBV2, the J gene TRBJ2-4, with TRBD1 matching over 8 bases. This clonotype originated in a man aged 50-59 years with glioma. Specimen: PBMCs, collected from a glioma patient whose treatment included an IDH1 peptide vaccine. The CDR3 here is CASSGTGAKNIQYF. CDR3 DNA sequence: TGTGCCAGCAGTGGGACAGGGGCCAAAAACATTCAGTACTTC.